This TCR beta chain appears in the sequencing data of a study of sequential checkpoint blockade in melanoma. Study information: Patients were randomized 1:1 to nivolumab-then-ipilimumab or ipilimumab-then-nivolumab first-line. Each arm's sequence ended with maintenance nivolumab.

Sequencing was performed with immunoSEQ multiplex PCR; in TCRdb, only in-frame clones are kept and a portion is missing. The top ten clones hold about 8% of a sample with around 7,000 clones, around three quarters of them seen once. The treatment was: randomized to nivolumab then ipilimumab (arm A) or the reverse (arm B). No patient had prior DNA-damaging chemotherapy. V was clipped by 3 bases and J by 6 bases; unmatched bases: 14. CDR1 and CDR2 (germline): SGHKS, YYEKEE (reference sequence). This CDR3 has 18 residues. The sequencing used CD8+ T cells sorted from blood (inferred from file names), collected from a patient given nivolumab and ipilimumab in sequence. The chain employs TRBV5-5 and TRBJ2-2, with 10 bases that match TRBD2. The sequence derives from a human donor with melanoma. CDR3 region: CASSSSPLAGGEAGELFF. CDR3 sequence (DNA): TGTGCCAGCAGCTCCTCCCCCTTAGCGGGAGGCGAGGCCGGGGAGCTGTTTTTT.